The T cell receptor beta chain under discussion was sequenced for a study of shared clonotypes between healthy human individuals. Findings and caveats of the study: Sampling included only blood; tissue repertoires likely differ.

Germline values: CDR1 MNHNS, CDR2 SASEGT. Trimming took 6 bases from V and 0 from J; bases not matched to a gene: 4. The CDR3 loop spans 15 amino acids. Clones were read by immunoSEQ multiplex PCR, and TCRdb kept only the in-frame ones, dropping some. The sample shows 520,000 or so clones, around 79% of them seen only once. This clone was counted a single time. Its antigen remains unknown. The TCR sequence derives from a woman aged 40 to 55 in good health. Some clones in this sample may be carry-over from other donors' samples. The rearrangement links TRBV6-1 to TRBJ2-2, with 7 bases matching TRBD1. Sequenced sample: PBMCs. For the CDR3, the DNA is TGTGCCAGCAGCAGACAGGGCTCGAACACCGGGGAGCTGTTTTTT. It translates to CASSRQGSNTGELFF.